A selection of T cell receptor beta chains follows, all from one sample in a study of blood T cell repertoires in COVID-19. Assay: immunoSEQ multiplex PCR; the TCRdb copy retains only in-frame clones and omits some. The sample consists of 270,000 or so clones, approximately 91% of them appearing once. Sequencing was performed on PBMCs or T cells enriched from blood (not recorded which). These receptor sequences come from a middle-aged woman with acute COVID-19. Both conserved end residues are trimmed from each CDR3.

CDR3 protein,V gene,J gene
ASSYSSVAGSPLH,TRBV6-5,TRBJ1-6
ASSLGQDTYNSPLH,TRBV5-1,TRBJ1-6
ASSWGGRGNGYT,TRBV5-1,TRBJ1-2
AWSRTSGGDTQY,TRBV30,TRBJ2-3
ASSTQSGSSDTQY,TRBV7-3,TRBJ2-3
ASSPQIAGWSNEQF,TRBV7-3,TRBJ2-1
ASSAGTGETEAF,TRBV9,TRBJ1-1
ASSGGQGAPDTQY,TRBV9,TRBJ2-3
ASRRAISSDGYT,TRBV6-5,TRBJ1-2
ASSLWGTLNTEAF,TRBV11-2,TRBJ1-1
ASSLNQRMNTEAF,TRBV3-1/TRBV3-2,TRBJ1-1
ASSQEGQGASGNTIY,TRBV4-1,TRBJ1-3
ASSLRAGGGVNEQF,TRBV7-3,TRBJ2-1
ASSPGQGDLGNYGYT,TRBV18,TRBJ1-2
ASSLTSGSADTQY,TRBV7-2,TRBJ2-3
ASSLEASGDQTEQF,TRBV5-1,TRBJ2-1
ASSRTGGDQPQH,TRBV19,TRBJ1-5
ASSLGHPWNEQY,TRBV7-9,TRBJ2-7
ASSVGGRLGNQETQY,TRBV9,TRBJ2-5
ASSPSGGGWSPYEQY,TRBV14,TRBJ2-7
ASSLPPGSYNEQF,TRBV5-5,TRBJ2-1
ASSLGSGEPTYEQY,TRBV7-8,TRBJ2-7
ASSLLSNLNTEAF,TRBV7-2,TRBJ1-1
ASKGAGVVNEQF,TRBV28,TRBJ2-1
ATSSLGSPAGEQF,TRBV15,TRBJ2-1
ASSLRSGEETQY,TRBV28,TRBJ2-5
ASSLGSSGANVLT,TRBV5-6,TRBJ2-6
ASSLGVKAGQPQH,TRBV5-6,TRBJ1-5
ASSLKGTSGTPPSYEQY,TRBV7-9,TRBJ2-7
ASSLYDRGYTEAF,TRBV5-6,TRBJ1-1
AWSVLKGMESEQY,TRBV30,TRBJ2-7
ASSSNRNTEAF,TRBV3-1/TRBV3-2,TRBJ1-1
ASSQDRVAGGATETQY,TRBV14,TRBJ2-5
ASSFDDRGGNQPQH,TRBV7-9,TRBJ1-5
ASSLDGGETQY,TRBV7-9,TRBJ2-5